Shown below are 9 T cell receptor beta chains from a single sample sequenced in a study of regulatory T cells in long-lasting Graves disease. Indicated time point: persistent/refractory GD, antithyroid drugs over 5 years with positive TRAb. The TCR library was made from RNA extracted from PBMCs. Arm-PCR with iRepertoire HTBI primers amplified the CDR3 regions for these TCR beta libraries. TCRdb ran MiXCR on the multiplex PCR reads and lists one entry per CDR3 protein. The sample lists approximately 350,000 distinct CDR3 sequences, 20% to 25% occurring once. Here the sequenced sample was peripheral blood mononuclear cells (PBMCs), taken when the disease was refractory, from a patient treated with antithyroid drugs. The origin of the receptors is a woman in her 40s with Graves disease.

There are a few counts of this clonotype. The V gene is TRBV29-1, the J gene TRBJ1-4; a weak D match, TRBD1 (5 bases). The CDR3 extends over 11 amino acids. Trimming left V 7 bases short and J 7 bases short, with 10 bases between. Germline loops: CDR1 SQVTM, CDR2 ANQGSEA. The CDR3 coding sequence is TGCAGCGCGGACATCCGTGAAAAACTGTTTTTT. Translating it yields CSADIREKLFF.

The chain employs TRBV3-1 and TRBJ2-2; D not certain. V gave up 0 bases and J gave up 4 bases, with 6 bases separating them. The CDR3 consists of 14 residues. The germline V gene encodes CDR1 LGHDT and CDR2 YNNKEL (reference sequence). In DNA, the CDR3 is TGTGCCAGCAGCCAAGACTCGGCCACCGGGGAGCTGTTTTTT. Protein product: CASSQDSATGELFF.

This clonotype has ten or more counts. V and J are TRBV2 and TRBJ2-5, with a possible D match to TRBD2 (5 bases). V lost 10 bases and J 0 bases, leaving 9 bases between the germline ends. The germline V gene encodes CDR1 SNHLY and CDR2 FYNNEI. The CDR3 contains 12 residues. In DNA form, the CDR3 reads TGTGCCACCCAAGCGGACCAAGAGACCCAGTACTTC. Protein sequence: CATQADQETQYF.

This clonotype was seen ten or more times. The chain uses TRBV28 and TRBJ2-4, with D tentatively TRBD1 or TRBD2 (6 bases each). The V gene's germline CDR1 is MDHEN and CDR2 SYDVKM. The CDR3 spans 16 residues. V dropped 10 bases and J dropped 0 bases, with 19 bases sitting between them. The CDR3, as DNA: TGTGCCACGAGCAGTGGAGGGGGTATAGCCAAAAACATTCAGTACTTC. Translated: CATSSGGGIAKNIQYF.

This clonotype was seen at least ten times. V and J are TRBV6-9 and TRBJ2-7, with a weak D call TRBD1 (5 bases). The CDR3 covers 14 residues. Germline V gives CDR1 MNHGY, CDR2 SVAAGI. V lost 4 bases and J 4 bases, leaving 14 bases between the germline ends. The CDR3 nucleotides are TGTGCCAGCAGTTCTCTCTCCAGGGTGTACGAGCAGTACTTC. Translated, it gives CASSSLSRVYEQYF.

This clonotype has more than one count but fewer than ten. CDR3 protein: CSVGTGYEQYF. CDR3 DNA: TGCAGCGTTGGAACAGGCTACGAGCAGTACTTC. V gene TRBV29-1 combines with J gene TRBJ2-7; the D gene is possibly TRBD1 (5 bases). The V end lost 4 bases, the J end lost 3 bases, and 7 bases lay between the germline ends. Germline V gives CDR1 SQVTM, CDR2 ANQGSEA. There are 11 residues in the CDR3.

The chain is built from TRBV5-1 and TRBJ2-1; 8 nucleotides align to TRBD1. The CDR3 is 15 amino acids. Losses at the gene ends were 0 bases for V and 7 bases for J; bases not matched to a gene: 6. The germline gives CDR1 SGHRS, CDR2 YFSETQ. CDR3 in amino acids: CASSLEAGGWNEQFF. The DNA of the CDR3 is TGCGCCAGCAGCTTGGAAGCAGGGGGCTGGAATGAGCAGTTCTTC.

This chain links TRBV3-1 with TRBJ2-1; 11 positions match TRBD2. V was clipped by 7 bases and J by 3 bases; unmatched bases: 5. This CDR3 has 15 amino acids. The germline gives CDR1 LGHDT, CDR2 YNNKEL (reference sequence). The chain's CDR3 is CASTDGTSGYNEQFF. The CDR3 DNA sequence: TGTGCCAGCACCGATGGGACTAGCGGCTACAATGAGCAGTTCTTC.

This clonotype was counted many times. V is TRBV6-1 and J is TRBJ2-7; the D gene is possibly TRBD1 (5 bases). The CDR3 is made up of 15 amino acids. Germline values: CDR1 MNHNS, CDR2 SASEGT. The V end was cut by 5 bases, the J end by 2 bases, with 16 bases between. CDR3 protein: CASSLDRPSAYEQYF. The CDR3 DNA is TGTGCCAGCAGTCTTGACAGACCGAGTGCCTACGAGCAGTACTTC.